One and the same sample provided the 27 T cell receptor beta chains below, sequenced in a study of blood T cell repertoires in COVID-19. Using immunoSEQ multiplex PCR, the repertoire was profiled, and TCRdb retains in-frame clones only, with some absent. The sample has approximately 230,000 clones; roughly 91% are singletons. Sequenced sample: PBMCs or T cells enriched from blood (not recorded which). The receptor set was obtained from a woman in her 30s who had recovered from COVID-19.

V usage is TRBV4-1 and J usage is TRBJ2-2, with TRBD1 matching 8 bases. Germline CDR1 reads MGHRA; CDR2 reads YSYEKL. Trimming cost V 3 bases and J 7 bases; bases outside gene matches: 7. This CDR3 has 15 amino acids. This CDR3 is CASSQTGVGNGELFF. Here the CDR3 DNA reads TGCGCCAGCAGCCAGACAGGGGTGGGGAACGGGGAGCTGTTTTTT.

This chain joins TRBV30 and TRBJ1-3, with 8 bases matching TRBD1. Germline V lookup: CDR1 GTSNPN, CDR2 SVGIG (reference sequence). This CDR3 comprises 13 residues. Trimming at V came to 4 bases and at J to 4 bases, leaving 3 bases not matched to a gene. CDR3 DNA: TGTGCCTGGACAGGGGGCTCCGGAAACACCATATATTTT. Amino acids: CAWTGGSGNTIYF.

The chain has TRBV15 and TRBJ1-2; weak D call: TRBD1 (6 bases). The CDR3 has 15 residues. V shed 0 bases and J shed 4 bases, with 12 bases lying between them. CDR1 LNHNV and CDR2 YYDKDF come from the germline V gene (reference sequence). CDR3 coding DNA: TGTGCCACCAGCAGAGAGAGAGGGGGAAGCTATGGCTACACCTTC. Protein sequence: CATSRERGGSYGYTF.

V usage is TRBV6-5 and J usage is TRBJ2-1, with a weak D call TRBD2 (6 bases). Germline CDR1 reads MNHEY; CDR2 reads SVGAGI. The V gene lost 4 bases and the J gene lost 5 bases, with 9 bases spanning the gap. This CDR3 region has 13 residues. The CDR3 region has the DNA TGTGCCAGCAGTTCGGACTACCACAATGAGCAGTTCTTC. It specifies CASSSDYHNEQFF.

This chain uses TRBV3-1 (or the pseudogene TRBV3-2) with TRBJ1-2; no firm D call. Germline V CDR1 and CDR2: LGHDT, YNNKEL (reference sequence). The V end lost 0 bases, the J end lost 4 bases, and 9 bases lay between the germline ends. This CDR3 has 14 residues. CDR3 nucleotide sequence: TGTGCCAGCAGCCAAGAGTCCCGGAGCTATGGCTACACCTTC. Its translation is CASSQESRSYGYTF.

V gene TRBV19 combines with J gene TRBJ2-1; 7 bases match TRBD1. V lost 7 bases and J lost 12; bases outside the gene matches: 9. Germline lookup yields CDR1 LNHDA and CDR2 SQIVND (reference sequence). The CDR3 extends over 12 amino acids. DNA for the CDR3: TGTGCCAGTACCAACGACAGGGCGAGGCAGTTCTTC. Protein product: CASTNDRARQFF.

The chain links TRBV27 to TRBJ2-3; no clear D. V was trimmed by 3 bases and J by 2 bases, leaving 9 bases between them. The CDR3 is made up of 14 amino acids. Per the germline V gene, CDR1 is MNHEY and CDR2 is SMNVEV (reference sequence). The CDR3 nucleotides are TGTGCCAGCAGTTTTCCGGGTATCACAGATACGCAGTATTTT. Translation: CASSFPGITDTQYF.

In DNA, the CDR3 is TGTGCCAGCAGCTCGACTGCGGTTACTGGAAACACCATATATTTT. It specifies CASSSTAVTGNTIYF. This chain joins TRBV11-2 and TRBJ1-3; D is unclear. This CDR3 is built from 15 residues. Trimming removed 4 bases from V and 2 bases from J, with 12 bases in between. The germline gives CDR1 SGHAT, CDR2 FQNNGV.

This clone is a singleton in its sample. The V and J genes are TRBV28 and TRBJ2-1; no reliable D call. The CDR3 loop spans 17 amino acids. V shed 1 base and J shed 1 base, with 14 bases lying between them. CDR1 MDHEN and CDR2 SYDVKM come from the germline V gene. The CDR3 region has the DNA TGTGCCAGCAGTTTATTGCTGGTCAAAGCGTCCTACAATGAGCAGTTCTTC. Amino acid sequence: CASSLLLVKASYNEQFF.

The V and J genes are TRBV27 and TRBJ1-2, with D possibly TRBD1 on 5 matching bases. V gave up 8 bases and J gave up 4 bases, with 11 bases separating them. Per germline, CDR1 MNHEY and CDR2 SMNVEV (reference sequence). CDR3 size: 12 residues. CDR3 DNA: TGTGCCAGCGGGGCCCTTGGCTATGGCTACACCTTC. It encodes CASGALGYGYTF.

V and J are TRBV28 and TRBJ2-7, with D possibly matching TRBD2 (6 bases). Germline-derived CDR1 and CDR2 are MDHEN and SYDVKM. This CDR3 is 15 amino acids long. The V end lost 6 bases, the J end lost 3 bases, and 18 bases lay between the germline ends. CDR3 sequence reads: CASSSGRERSYEQYF. The DNA of the CDR3 is TGTGCCAGCAGCTCAGGCCGGGAGAGAAGCTACGAGCAGTACTTC.

The V gene is TRBV7-6, the J gene TRBJ2-1, with D possibly matching TRBD2 (6 bases). Looked up from germline, CDR1 is SGHVS and CDR2 is FNYEAQ. The CDR3 is 15 residues long. V dropped 1 base and J dropped 5 bases, with 12 bases sitting between them. The DNA for the CDR3 is TGTGCCAGCAGCTTAGACCCGGGACTGGACAATGAGCAGTTCTTC. This sequence encodes CASSLDPGLDNEQFF.

V is TRBV4-2 and J is TRBJ1-2; a weak D match, TRBD1 (5 bases). Trimming took 0 bases from V and 3 from J, leaving 14 bases between them. Germline-derived CDR1 and CDR2 are LGHNA and YNFKEQ. This CDR3 is 16 amino acids long. The CDR3 nucleotides are TGTGCCAGCAGCCAAGAGGAGAGCGGGGCTCACTATGGCTACACCTTC. This codes for CASSQEESGAHYGYTF.

This clone occurred a few times. The chain uses TRBV3-1 (or the pseudogene TRBV3-2) and TRBJ2-7; 8 bases line up with TRBD2. V trimming: 5 bases; J trimming: 2 bases; junction bases outside the gene matches: 8. Looked up from germline, CDR1 is LGHDT and CDR2 is YNNKEL (reference sequence). The CDR3 contains 15 residues. CDR3 amino acids: CASSFVAGMAYEQYF. The CDR3 DNA reads as TGTGCCAGCAGCTTCGTAGCGGGAATGGCCTACGAGCAGTACTTC.

The chain combines TRBV7-9 with TRBJ1-5; D ambiguous. V shed 5 bases and J shed 3 bases, with 11 bases lying between them. This CDR3 spans 14 amino acids. Germline values: CDR1 SEHNR, CDR2 FQNEAQ (reference sequence). As DNA, the CDR3 is TGTGCCAGCAGCCCCACGGGGAACAATCAGCCCCAGCATTTT. Its protein is CASSPTGNNQPQHF.

This clone was recorded only once. The chain has TRBV19 and TRBJ2-1, with TRBD2 matching 8 bases. The CDR3 is 18 amino acids. Trimming at V came to 2 bases and at J to 0 bases, leaving 9 bases not matched to a gene. Germline CDR1 is LNHDA and CDR2 is SQIVND (reference sequence). CDR3 DNA: TGTGCCAGTAGTATATCCGGCCGGGGACTAGTCTCCTACAATGAGCAGTTCTTC. This translates into CASSISGRGLVSYNEQFF.

The J gene is TRBJ2-7, the V gene TRBV27; 7 positions match TRBD1. The V gene end was trimmed by 5 bases and the J gene end by 1 base; junction bases not matched to a gene: 5. The germline CDR1 and CDR2 sequences are MNHEY and SMNVEV (reference sequence). This CDR3 has 14 residues. CDR3 sequence (DNA): TGTGCCAGCAGTACAGGGGTCTTGTCCTACGAGCAGTACTTC. Its translation: CASSTGVLSYEQYF.

The V gene is TRBV15, the J gene TRBJ1-1; 9 bases are a match to TRBD1. J lost 4 bases, V lost 8 bases, and 5 bases had no gene match. Looked up from germline, CDR1 is LNHNV and CDR2 is YYDKDF (reference sequence). This CDR3 is 13 amino acids long. The CDR3 loop reads CATAGTGPTEAFF. The CDR3 DNA reads as TGTGCCACCGCCGGGACAGGGCCCACTGAAGCTTTCTTT.

This clone was observed once. The J gene is TRBJ2-2, the V gene TRBV5-4, with TRBD2 matching 7 bases. The germline CDR1 and CDR2 sequences are SGHNT and YYREEE (reference sequence). This CDR3 has 16 residues. V dropped 2 bases and J dropped 3; count of bases not matched to a gene: 7. Written as DNA, the CDR3 is TGTGCCAGCAGCTTAGTTGGCGGGAGCGACACCGGGGAGCTGTTTTTT. Translating gives CASSLVGGSDTGELFF. Based on the CDR3 plus reference TRBV5-4 and TRBJ2-2, the full variable domain is ETGVTQSPTHLIKTRGQQVTLRCSSQSGHNTVSWYQQALGQGPQFIFQYYREEENGRGNFPPRFSGLQFPNYSSELNVNALELDDSALYLCASSLVGGSDTGELFFGEGSRLTVL.

CDR3 nucleotide sequence: TGTGCCAGTAGTGAGGACAGGGCCCTTGCAACTAATGAAAAACTGTTTTTT. This gives the protein CASSEDRALATNEKLFF. This chain joins TRBV19 and TRBJ1-4; 8 nucleotides line up with TRBD1. Germline V gene data show CDR1 as LNHDA and CDR2 as SQIVND (reference sequence). This CDR3 has 17 residues. V lost 5 bases and J lost 0; bases outside the gene matches: 8.

The V call is TRBV7-8, the J call TRBJ1-5; a weak D match, TRBD1 (5 bases). The ends were cut back, 0 bases at V and 8 bases at J, with 14 bases in the middle. The CDR3 is 15 residues long. Germline CDR1 is SGHVS and CDR2 is FQNEAQ. Here the CDR3 reads CASSLARGGGKPQHF. The CDR3 DNA is TGTGCCAGCAGCTTAGCTAGGGGTGGTGGAAAGCCCCAGCATTTT. Full variable domain (remainder filled in from reference TRBV7-8 and TRBJ1-5): GAGVSQSPRYKVAKRGQDVALRCDPISGHVSLFWYQQALGQGPEFLTYFQNEAQLDKSGLPSDRFFAERPEGSVSTLKIQRTQQEDSAVYLCASSLARGGGKPQHFGDGTRLSIL.

This rearrangement joins TRBV9 to TRBJ2-3; 11 nucleotides line up with TRBD2. CDR3 length: 15 amino acids. V dropped 4 bases and J dropped 3; count of bases not matched to a gene: 4. CDR1 is SGDLS, CDR2 YYNGEE, per germline. CDR3 DNA: TGTGCCAGCAGCACCCGACTAGCGGGAACAGATACGCAGTATTTT. This codes for CASSTRLAGTDTQYF.

The chain is built from TRBV7-8 and TRBJ1-1; D might be TRBD1 (5 bases). This CDR3 spans 15 amino acids. Trimming shortened V by 2 bases and J by 1 base, and 11 bases separated the two germline ends. Germline loops: CDR1 SGHVS, CDR2 FQNEAQ. The DNA of the CDR3 is TGTGCCAGCAGCTTACCTTCTACAGGGAACACTGAAGCTTTCTTT. Translating it yields CASSLPSTGNTEAFF.

V gene TRBV30 combines with J gene TRBJ2-6, with TRBD2 as a possible D gene (6 bases). This CDR3 has 14 residues. The V gene lost 3 bases and the J gene lost 0 bases, with 6 bases spanning the gap. Per germline, CDR1 GTSNPN and CDR2 SVGIG (reference sequence). The DNA for the CDR3 is TGTGCCTGGAGGGGGGGCTCTGGGGCCAACGTCCTGACTTTC. This encodes CAWRGGSGANVLTF.

The chain combines TRBV2 with TRBJ1-2; perhaps TRBD1 as D (6 bases). V dropped 4 bases and J dropped 12 bases, with 21 bases sitting between them. The CDR3 has 14 amino acids. From germline, CDR1 is SNHLY and CDR2 FYNNEI. The CDR3 region is CASSVRYSGQNNTF. The DNA for the CDR3 is TGTGCCAGCAGTGTAAGATATTCAGGACAGAACAACACCTTC.

This clone was counted once. The identical CDR3 is also encoded by other nucleotide sequences in the sample. The chain has TRBV5-1 and TRBJ1-1; 10 nucleotides align to TRBD1. V lost 4 bases to trimming and J lost 1 base; unmatched junction nucleotides: 1. CDR3 length: 14 amino acids. CDR1 is SGHRS and CDR2 is YFSETQ in the germline V gene. The CDR3 protein is CASSRDRGNTEAFF. The CDR3 region has the DNA TGCGCCAGCAGCAGGGACAGGGGGAACACTGAAGCTTTCTTT.

As DNA, the CDR3 is TGTGCCAGCATTACCGGGCGGAGGGAAGCCACAGATACGCAGTATTTT. Encoded protein: CASITGRREATDTQYF. The J gene is TRBJ2-3, the V gene TRBV2, with TRBD2 as a possible D gene (6 bases). The germline CDR1 and CDR2 sequences are SNHLY and FYNNEI. The CDR3 runs to 16 residues. Trimming left V 7 bases short and J 2 bases short, with 19 bases between.